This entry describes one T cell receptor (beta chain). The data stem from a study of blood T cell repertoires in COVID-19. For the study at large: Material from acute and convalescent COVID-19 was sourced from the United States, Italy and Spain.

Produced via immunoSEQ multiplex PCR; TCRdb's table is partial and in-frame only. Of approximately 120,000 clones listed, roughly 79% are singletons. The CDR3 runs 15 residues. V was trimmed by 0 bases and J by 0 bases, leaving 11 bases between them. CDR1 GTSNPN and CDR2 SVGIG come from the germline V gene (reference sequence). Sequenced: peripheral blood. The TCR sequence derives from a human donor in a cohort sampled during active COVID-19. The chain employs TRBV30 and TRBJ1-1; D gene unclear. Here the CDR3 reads CAWSVGPVMNTEAFF. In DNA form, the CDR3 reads TGTGCCTGGAGTGTTGGCCCAGTCATGAACACTGAAGCTTTCTTT.